These T cell receptor beta chains were read from a single sample in a study of T cell changes during pregnancy in multiple sclerosis. Profiling relied on immunoSEQ multiplex PCR, and the TCRdb table lists in-frame clones only, not all of them. The data show approximately 99,000 clones, with 90% seen just once and 0.7% to 0.9% held by the top ten. This material consisted of peripheral blood, taken in the second trimester of pregnancy. The receptors come from a female donor in good health, enrolled as a control in a pregnancy study. CDR3s include the opening cysteine and the closing phenylalanine or tryptophan. Fields, in order: CDR3 protein, CDR3 DNA, D gene, clone size, V gene, J gene. A D gene is named only where the DNA matches it firmly. Rows give clone size only sometimes, using once, few, many, or a class for an expanded clone.

CDR3 protein: CASSLVRGLETQYF; CDR3 DNA: TGTGCCAGCAGCCTTGTTAGGGGTCTGGAGACCCAGTACTTC; D gene: .; clone size: once; V gene: TRBV11-2; J gene: TRBJ2-5
CDR3 protein: CASSLRTRLEQFF; CDR3 DNA: TGCGCCAGCAGCCTCCGGACTAGGCTTGAGCAGTTCTTC; D gene: TRBD2; clone size: .; V gene: TRBV5-1; J gene: TRBJ2-1
CDR3 protein: CASSWGLMSSYNEQFF; CDR3 DNA: TGTGCCAGCAGCTGGGGACTGATGAGCTCCTACAATGAGCAGTTCTTC; D gene: .; clone size: .; V gene: TRBV5-6; J gene: TRBJ2-1
CDR3 protein: CATEGTGDYGYTF; CDR3 DNA: TGTGCCACGGAGGGAACAGGGGACTATGGCTACACCTTC; D gene: TRBD1; clone size: .; V gene: TRBV10-3; J gene: TRBJ1-2
CDR3 protein: CASRSNRGSGTDTQYF; CDR3 DNA: TGTGCCAGCAGGTCTAACAGGGGGTCTGGAACAGATACGCAGTATTTT; D gene: TRBD1; clone size: .; V gene: TRBV7-9; J gene: TRBJ2-3
CDR3 protein: CASGAGEQYF; CDR3 DNA: TGTGCCAGTGGGGCCGGGGAGCAGTACTTC; D gene: .; clone size: .; V gene: TRBV19; J gene: TRBJ2-7
CDR3 protein: CASSGGQDYNSPLHF; CDR3 DNA: TGTGCCAGCAGTGGGGGACAGGACTATAATTCACCCCTCCACTTT; D gene: TRBD1; clone size: .; V gene: TRBV6-1; J gene: TRBJ1-6
CDR3 protein: CASSAGLPPETQYF; CDR3 DNA: TGTGCCAGCAGCGCGGGACTCCCGCCCGAGACCCAGTACTTC; D gene: .; clone size: .; V gene: TRBV5-6; J gene: TRBJ2-5
CDR3 protein: CASSSSGAQETQYF; CDR3 DNA: TGTGCCAGCAGTTCATCCGGAGCTCAAGAGACCCAGTACTTC; D gene: .; clone size: .; V gene: TRBV28; J gene: TRBJ2-5
CDR3 protein: CAISEGGQGGTEAFF; CDR3 DNA: TGTGCCATCAGTGAGGGGGGGCAGGGGGGCACTGAAGCTTTCTTT; D gene: TRBD1; clone size: .; V gene: TRBV10-3; J gene: TRBJ1-1
CDR3 protein: CAPKEWTRLAGPAYEQYF; CDR3 DNA: TGCGCCCCTAAGGAGTGGACGCGTCTAGCGGGCCCTGCCTACGAGCAGTACTTC; D gene: TRBD2; clone size: .; V gene: TRBV5-1; J gene: TRBJ2-7
CDR3 protein: CASSASGGSYGYTF; CDR3 DNA: TGTGCCAGCAGCGCCTCGGGGGGATCCTATGGCTACACCTTC; D gene: .; clone size: .; V gene: TRBV5-4; J gene: TRBJ1-2
CDR3 protein: CASSQDQGGLAGVYEQYF; CDR3 DNA: TGTGCCAGCAGCCAAGATCAAGGAGGTCTAGCGGGGGTATACGAGCAGTACTTC; D gene: TRBD2; clone size: .; V gene: TRBV14; J gene: TRBJ2-7
CDR3 protein: CASSYGLADSTDTQYF; CDR3 DNA: TGTGCCAGCAGTTACGGACTAGCGGACTCCACAGATACGCAGTATTTT; D gene: TRBD2; clone size: .; V gene: TRBV6-5; J gene: TRBJ2-3
CDR3 protein: CASSRPGQGSDEQYF; CDR3 DNA: TGTGCCAGCAGTAGACCGGGACAGGGTAGCGACGAGCAGTACTTC; D gene: TRBD1; clone size: .; V gene: TRBV6-5; J gene: TRBJ2-7
CDR3 protein: CASSPTDMGLTTGELFF; CDR3 DNA: TGTGCCAGCAGTCCAACCGATATGGGACTAACCACCGGGGAGCTGTTTTTT; D gene: TRBD2; clone size: .; V gene: TRBV7-9; J gene: TRBJ2-2
CDR3 protein: CASSLWTSGRADTQYF; CDR3 DNA: TGTGCCAGCAGTTTATGGACTAGCGGGAGGGCAGATACGCAGTATTTT; D gene: TRBD2; clone size: .; V gene: TRBV28; J gene: TRBJ2-3
CDR3 protein: CASSFSRRVNQPQHF; CDR3 DNA: TGTGCCAGCAGTTTTTCTCGACGGGTTAATCAGCCCCAGCATTTT; D gene: .; clone size: .; V gene: TRBV28; J gene: TRBJ1-5
CDR3 protein: CASSMVLETDTQYF; CDR3 DNA: TGTGCCAGTAGTATGGTCCTGGAGACAGATACGCAGTATTTT; D gene: .; clone size: .; V gene: TRBV19; J gene: TRBJ2-3
CDR3 protein: CATSRGAGETYEQYF; CDR3 DNA: TGTGCCACCAGCAGAGGTGCAGGGGAAACTTACGAGCAGTACTTC; D gene: .; clone size: many; V gene: TRBV15; J gene: TRBJ2-7
CDR3 protein: CASSLNEQNYGYTF; CDR3 DNA: TGTGCCAGCAGCTTAAACGAACAGAACTATGGCTACACCTTC; D gene: .; clone size: .; V gene: TRBV7-2; J gene: TRBJ1-2
CDR3 protein: CASSFDRERGNTIYF; CDR3 DNA: TGTGCCAGCAGTTTTGACAGGGAACGTGGAAACACCATATATTTT; D gene: TRBD1; clone size: .; V gene: TRBV6-5; J gene: TRBJ1-3
CDR3 protein: CASSFDTAANEQFF; CDR3 DNA: TGTGCCAGCAGCTTCGATACAGCGGCCAATGAGCAGTTCTTC; D gene: .; clone size: .; V gene: TRBV7-2; J gene: TRBJ2-1
CDR3 protein: CASSKEGECGGNTEAFF; CDR3 DNA: TGTGCCAGCAGCAAAGAAGGGGAATGCGGGGGGAACACTGAAGCTTTCTTT; D gene: .; clone size: .; V gene: TRBV21-1; J gene: TRBJ1-1
CDR3 protein: CASSKPGLRESDTQYF; CDR3 DNA: TGTGCCAGCAGCAAACCAGGGCTACGGGAGTCAGATACGCAGTATTTT; D gene: .; clone size: .; V gene: TRBV7-6; J gene: TRBJ2-3
CDR3 protein: CASRPGPMGGTEAFF; CDR3 DNA: TGTGCCAGCCGCCCCGGCCCGATGGGGGGCACTGAAGCTTTCTTT; D gene: .; clone size: .; V gene: TRBV6-6; J gene: TRBJ1-1
CDR3 protein: CASSQDPGNPLGGTEAFF; CDR3 DNA: TGTGCCAGCAGCCAAGATCCGGGCAACCCCCTGGGGGGGACTGAAGCTTTCTTT; D gene: .; clone size: .; V gene: TRBV4-2; J gene: TRBJ1-1
CDR3 protein: CAWSGQLNTEAFF; CDR3 DNA: TGTGCCTGGAGCGGACAGCTGAACACTGAAGCTTTCTTT; D gene: .; clone size: .; V gene: TRBV30; J gene: TRBJ1-1
CDR3 protein: CASSSFGAYNEQFF; CDR3 DNA: TGTGCCAGCAGTTCCTTCGGAGCCTACAATGAGCAGTTCTTC; D gene: .; clone size: .; V gene: TRBV6-5; J gene: TRBJ2-1
CDR3 protein: CASSLRGSEQFF; CDR3 DNA: TGTGCCAGCAGCTTACGCGGGTCTGAGCAGTTCTTC; D gene: .; clone size: .; V gene: TRBV11-3; J gene: TRBJ2-1